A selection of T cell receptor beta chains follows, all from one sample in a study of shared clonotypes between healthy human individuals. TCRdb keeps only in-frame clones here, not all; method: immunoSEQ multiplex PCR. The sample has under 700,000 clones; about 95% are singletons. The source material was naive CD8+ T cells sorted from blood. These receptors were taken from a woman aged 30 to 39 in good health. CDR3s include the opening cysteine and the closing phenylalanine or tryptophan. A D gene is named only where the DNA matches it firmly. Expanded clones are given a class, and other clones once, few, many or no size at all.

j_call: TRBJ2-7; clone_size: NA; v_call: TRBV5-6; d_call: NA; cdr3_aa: CASSFLQGGAEQYF; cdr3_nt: TGTGCCAGCAGCTTCCTGCAGGGGGGAGCCGAGCAGTACTTC
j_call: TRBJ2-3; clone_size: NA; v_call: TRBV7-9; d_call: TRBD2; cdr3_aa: CASNSGAGENRDTQYF; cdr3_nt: TGTGCCAGCAACTCGGGCGCGGGGGAAAACCGCGATACGCAGTATTTT
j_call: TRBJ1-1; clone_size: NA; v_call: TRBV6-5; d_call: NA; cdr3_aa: CASSEHPSDTEAFF; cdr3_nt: TGTGCCAGCAGTGAACATCCATCGGACACTGAAGCTTTCTTT
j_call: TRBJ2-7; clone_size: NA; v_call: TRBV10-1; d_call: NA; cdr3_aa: CASSQGRAPGEQYF; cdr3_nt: TGCGCCAGCAGTCAAGGCAGGGCCCCCGGCGAGCAGTACTTC
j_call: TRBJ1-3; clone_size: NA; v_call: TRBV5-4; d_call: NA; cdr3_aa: CASSFDGNTIYF; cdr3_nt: TGTGCCAGCAGTTTTGATGGGAACACCATATATTTT
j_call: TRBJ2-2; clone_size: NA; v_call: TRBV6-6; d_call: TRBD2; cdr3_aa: CASTEREGRDTGELFF; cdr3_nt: TGTGCCAGCACCGAGCGGGAGGGCCGAGACACCGGGGAGCTGTTTTTT
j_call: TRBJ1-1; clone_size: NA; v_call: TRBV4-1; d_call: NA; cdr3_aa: CASTLGQQNTEAFF; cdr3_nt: TGCGCCAGCACCCTAGGACAGCAGAACACTGAAGCTTTCTTT
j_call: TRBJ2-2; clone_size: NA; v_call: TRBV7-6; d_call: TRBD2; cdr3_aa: CASSLGTSGTPAGELFF; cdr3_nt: TGTGCCAGCAGCTTAGGGACTAGCGGTACTCCTGCCGGGGAGCTGTTTTTT
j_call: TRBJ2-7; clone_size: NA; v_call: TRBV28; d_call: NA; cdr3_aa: CASSPLASTYEQYF; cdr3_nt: TGTGCCAGCAGTCCTCTAGCCTCTACCTACGAGCAGTACTTC
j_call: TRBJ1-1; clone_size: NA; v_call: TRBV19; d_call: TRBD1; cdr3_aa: CASSAGQGFVTEAFF; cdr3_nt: TGTGCCAGTAGTGCCGGACAGGGGTTTGTCACTGAAGCTTTCTTT
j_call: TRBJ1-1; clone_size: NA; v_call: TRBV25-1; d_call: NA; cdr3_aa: CASSWGRQNTEAFF; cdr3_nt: TGTGCCAGCAGTTGGGGCAGACAGAACACTGAAGCTTTCTTT
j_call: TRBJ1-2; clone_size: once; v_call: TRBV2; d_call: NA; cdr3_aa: CASSAGQELIPNYGYTF; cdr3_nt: TGTGCCAGCAGTGCGGGGCAGGAGCTTATTCCTAACTATGGCTACACCTTC
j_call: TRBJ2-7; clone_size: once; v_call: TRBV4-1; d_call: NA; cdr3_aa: CASSHIKSYEQYF; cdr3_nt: TGCGCCAGCAGCCATATAAAGTCCTACGAGCAGTACTTC
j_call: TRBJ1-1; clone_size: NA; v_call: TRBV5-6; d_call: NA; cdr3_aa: CASSDQGAEAFF; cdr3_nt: TGTGCCAGCAGCGACCAGGGAGCTGAAGCTTTCTTT
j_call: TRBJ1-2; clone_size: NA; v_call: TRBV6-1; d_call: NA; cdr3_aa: CASSGIVDGYTF; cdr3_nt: TGTGCCAGCAGTGGAATAGTAGATGGCTACACCTTC
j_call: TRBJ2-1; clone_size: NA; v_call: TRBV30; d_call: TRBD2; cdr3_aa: CAWSAGTSWDNEQFF; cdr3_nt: TGTGCCTGGAGTGCCGGGACTAGCTGGGACAATGAGCAGTTCTTC
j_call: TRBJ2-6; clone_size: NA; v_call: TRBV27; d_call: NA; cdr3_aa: CASSLYGVISGANVLTF; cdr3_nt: TGTGCCAGCAGTCTTTACGGCGTGATCTCTGGGGCCAACGTCCTGACTTTC
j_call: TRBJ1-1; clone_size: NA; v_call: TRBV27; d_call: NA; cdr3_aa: CASSFSGADYALTNTEAFF; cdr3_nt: TGTGCCAGCAGTTTTTCAGGGGCCGATTATGCCCTTACGAACACTGAAGCTTTCTTT
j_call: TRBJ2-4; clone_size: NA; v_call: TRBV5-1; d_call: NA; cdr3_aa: CASSLEARGFGNIQYF; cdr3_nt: TGCGCCAGCAGCTTGGAAGCTCGGGGGTTTGGGAACATTCAGTACTTC
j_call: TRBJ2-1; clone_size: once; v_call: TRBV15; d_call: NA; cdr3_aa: CATSVRLEPYNEQFF; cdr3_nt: TGTGCCACCAGCGTGCGACTTGAGCCATACAATGAGCAGTTCTTC
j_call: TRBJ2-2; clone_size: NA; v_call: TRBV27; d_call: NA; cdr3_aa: CASRDSRVLGTGELFF; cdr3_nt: TGTGCCAGCAGGGATAGTAGAGTTCTGGGCACCGGGGAGCTGTTTTTT
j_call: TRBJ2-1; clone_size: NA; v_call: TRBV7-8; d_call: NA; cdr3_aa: CASSLDDSYNEQFF; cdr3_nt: TGTGCCAGCAGCTTAGATGACTCCTACAATGAGCAGTTCTTC
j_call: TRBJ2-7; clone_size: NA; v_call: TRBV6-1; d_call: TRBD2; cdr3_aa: CASSETSGRWLEQYF; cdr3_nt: TGTGCCAGCAGCGAGACTAGCGGGAGATGGCTCGAGCAGTACTTC
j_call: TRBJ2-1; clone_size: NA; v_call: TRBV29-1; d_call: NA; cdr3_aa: CSVRPLVASLYEQFF; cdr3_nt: TGCAGCGTCCGTCCTTTGGTGGCGTCTCTTTATGAGCAGTTCTTC
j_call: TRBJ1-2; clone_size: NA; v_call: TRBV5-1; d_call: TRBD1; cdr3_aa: CASSGGQGAWYGYTF; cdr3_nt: TGCGCCAGCAGCGGGGGACAGGGGGCTTGGTATGGCTACACCTTC
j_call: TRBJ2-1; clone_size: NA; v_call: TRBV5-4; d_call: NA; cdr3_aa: CASSPPGVTLSWAYNEQFF; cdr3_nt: TGTGCCAGCAGCCCACCGGGCGTCACTCTATCCTGGGCCTACAATGAGCAGTTCTTC
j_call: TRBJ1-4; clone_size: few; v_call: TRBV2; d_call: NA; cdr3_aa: CASNLREGRNEKLFF; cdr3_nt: TGTGCCAGCAACTTGAGAGAAGGGAGGAATGAAAAACTGTTTTTT
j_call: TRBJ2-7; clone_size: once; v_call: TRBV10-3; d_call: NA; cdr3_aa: CAISDYRDNSYEQYF; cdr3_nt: TGTGCCATCAGTGATTACCGGGACAATTCCTACGAGCAGTACTTC
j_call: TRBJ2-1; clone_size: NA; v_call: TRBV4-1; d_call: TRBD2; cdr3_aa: CASSQDGSGRDNEQFF; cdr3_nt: TGCGCCAGCAGCCAAGATGGGAGCGGGAGGGACAATGAGCAGTTCTTC
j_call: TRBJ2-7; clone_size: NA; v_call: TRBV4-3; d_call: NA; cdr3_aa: CASSRKTVGTSYKQYF; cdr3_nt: TGCGCCAGCAGCCGAAAGACAGTGGGAACCTCCTACAAGCAGTACTTC
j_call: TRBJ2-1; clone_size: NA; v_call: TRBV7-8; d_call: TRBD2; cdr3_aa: CASSLSGTSEGSYNEQFF; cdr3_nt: TGTGCCAGCAGCTTATCCGGGACTAGCGAAGGGTCCTACAATGAGCAGTTCTTC
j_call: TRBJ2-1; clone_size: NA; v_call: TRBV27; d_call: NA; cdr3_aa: CASRLIGGNEQFF; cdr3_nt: TGTGCCAGCAGACTGATCGGAGGGAATGAGCAGTTCTTC
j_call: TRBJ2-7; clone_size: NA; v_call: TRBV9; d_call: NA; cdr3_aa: CASSPGALTHYEQYF; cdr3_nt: TGTGCCAGCAGCCCGGGGGCCCTGACTCACTACGAGCAGTACTTC
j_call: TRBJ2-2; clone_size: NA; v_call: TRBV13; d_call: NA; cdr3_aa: CASSAPTDGELFF; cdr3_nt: TGTGCCAGCAGCGCCCCTACCGACGGGGAGCTGTTTTTT
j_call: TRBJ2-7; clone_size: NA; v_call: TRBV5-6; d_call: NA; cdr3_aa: CASSRGGVFYEQYF; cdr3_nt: TGTGCCAGCAGCCGCGGTGGGGTTTTCTACGAGCAGTACTTC
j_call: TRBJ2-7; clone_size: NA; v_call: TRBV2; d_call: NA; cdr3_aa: CASSRTESVYEQYF; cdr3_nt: TGTGCCAGCAGTAGGACAGAATCTGTCTACGAGCAGTACTTC
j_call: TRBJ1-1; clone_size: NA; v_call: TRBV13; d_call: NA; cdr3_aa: CASSNQKNTEAFF; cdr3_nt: TGTGCCAGCAGCAATCAGAAGAACACTGAAGCTTTCTTT
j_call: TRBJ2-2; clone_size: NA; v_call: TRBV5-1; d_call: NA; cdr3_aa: CASSLGSSRGIVGELFF; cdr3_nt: TGCGCCAGCAGCTTGGGAAGTAGCAGGGGAATCGTCGGGGAGCTGTTTTTT
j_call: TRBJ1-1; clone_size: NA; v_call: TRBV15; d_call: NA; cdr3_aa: CATSRDLSQGEAFF; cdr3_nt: TGTGCCACCAGCAGAGATCTTAGTCAGGGTGAAGCTTTCTTT
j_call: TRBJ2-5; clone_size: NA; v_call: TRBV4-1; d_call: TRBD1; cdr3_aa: CASSHRQGLETQYF; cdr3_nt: TGCGCCAGCAGCCACAGACAGGGGCTCGAGACCCAGTACTTC
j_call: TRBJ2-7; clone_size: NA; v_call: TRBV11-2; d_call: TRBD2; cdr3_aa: CASTGLGLAYHEQYF; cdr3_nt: TGTGCCAGCACAGGGCTTGGACTAGCGTACCACGAGCAGTACTTC
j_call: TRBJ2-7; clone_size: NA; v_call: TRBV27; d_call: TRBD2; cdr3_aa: CASSSGLAGYEQYF; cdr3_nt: TGTGCCAGCAGTTCAGGGCTAGCGGGCTACGAGCAGTACTTC
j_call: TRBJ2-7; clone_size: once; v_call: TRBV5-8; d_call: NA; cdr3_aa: CASREWGSRDYEQYF; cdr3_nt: TGTGCCAGCAGGGAATGGGGGTCCAGGGACTACGAGCAGTACTTC
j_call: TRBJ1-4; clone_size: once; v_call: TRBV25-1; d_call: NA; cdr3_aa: CASSEGGKLFF; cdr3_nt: TGTGCCAGCAGTGAGGGCGGGAAACTGTTTTTT
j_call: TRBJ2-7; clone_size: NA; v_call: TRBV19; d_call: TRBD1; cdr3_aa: CASSASGTGDYEQYF; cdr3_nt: TGTGCCAGTAGCGCTTCCGGGACAGGGGACTACGAGCAGTACTTC
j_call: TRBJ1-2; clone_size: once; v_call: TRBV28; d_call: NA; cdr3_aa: CASNAPGDPTF; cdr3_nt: TGTGCCAGCAACGCCCCAGGGGATCCCACCTTC
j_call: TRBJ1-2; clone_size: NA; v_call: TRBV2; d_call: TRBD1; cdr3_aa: CASSESQGVLSGYTF; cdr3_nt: TGTGCCAGCAGTGAAAGCCAGGGGGTATTGAGTGGCTACACCTTC
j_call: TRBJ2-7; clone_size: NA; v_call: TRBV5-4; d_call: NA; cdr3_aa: CASSLGGGYEQYF; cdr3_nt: TGTGCCAGCAGCTTGGGTGGAGGCTACGAGCAGTACTTC
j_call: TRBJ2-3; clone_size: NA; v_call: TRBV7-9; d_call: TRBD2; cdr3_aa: CASSPSGTSVDTQYF; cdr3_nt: TGTGCCAGCAGCCCAAGCGGGACTAGCGTCGATACGCAGTATTTT
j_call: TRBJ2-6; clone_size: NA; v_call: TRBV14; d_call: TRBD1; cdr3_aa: CASSQGTGDISGANVLTF; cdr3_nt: TGTGCCAGCAGCCAAGGGACAGGAGATATCTCTGGGGCCAACGTCCTGACTTTC
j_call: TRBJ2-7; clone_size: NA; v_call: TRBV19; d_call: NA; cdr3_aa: CASSMGYEQYF; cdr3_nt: TGTGCCAGTAGTATGGGATACGAGCAGTACTTC
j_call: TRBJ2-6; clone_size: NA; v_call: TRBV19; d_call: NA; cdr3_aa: CASSREIISSGANVLTF; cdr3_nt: TGTGCCAGTAGTAGAGAGATAATTAGCTCTGGGGCCAACGTCCTGACTTTC
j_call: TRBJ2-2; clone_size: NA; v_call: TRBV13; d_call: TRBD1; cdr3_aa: CASSPGTGGTGELFF; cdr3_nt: TGTGCCAGCAGCCCCGGGACAGGGGGGACCGGGGAGCTGTTTTTT